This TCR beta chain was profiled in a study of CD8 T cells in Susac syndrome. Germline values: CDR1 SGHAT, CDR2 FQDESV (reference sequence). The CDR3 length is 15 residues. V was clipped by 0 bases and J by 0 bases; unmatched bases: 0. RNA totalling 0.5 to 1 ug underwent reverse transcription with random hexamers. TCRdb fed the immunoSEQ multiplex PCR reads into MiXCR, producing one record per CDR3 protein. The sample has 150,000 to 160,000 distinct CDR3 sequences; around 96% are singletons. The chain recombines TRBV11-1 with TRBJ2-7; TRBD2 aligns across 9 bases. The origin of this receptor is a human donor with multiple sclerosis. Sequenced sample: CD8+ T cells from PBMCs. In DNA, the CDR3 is TGTGCCAGCAGCTTAGCGACTAGCGGCTCCTACGAGCAGTACTTC. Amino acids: CASSLATSGSYEQYF.